The clone carrying this TCR beta chain was observed many times. Profiled with immunoSEQ multiplex PCR; TCRdb holds only in-frame clones, not every one. In the table there are nearly 4,000 clones, 15% to 20% of which are singletons. Germline V gene data show CDR1 as SGHNT and CDR2 as YENEEA. Trimming pared 5 bases from V and 10 bases from J, leaving 23 bases between. This CDR3 is built from 15 residues. The data derive from a study of sequential checkpoint blockade in melanoma. Treatment given: randomized to nivolumab then ipilimumab (arm A) or the reverse (arm B). This chain links TRBV11-3 with TRBJ1-1; a possible D gene is TRBD1 (5 bases). The receptor was isolated from a human donor with melanoma. The sequenced sample was tumor tissue (inferred from file names), obtained from a patient given nivolumab and ipilimumab in sequence. CDR3 nucleotide sequence: TGTGCCAGCAGCCCGGGGGTTAGTTGGGCCGGGGGAGCTTTCTTT. This codes for CASSPGVSWAGGAFF.